The 24 T cell receptor beta chains below all came from one sample that was sequenced in a study of shared clonotypes between healthy human individuals. Method: immunoSEQ multiplex PCR; TCRdb's copy keeps in-frame clones and lacks some. This table has approximately 980,000 clones, more than 75% appearing once. What was sequenced was memory CD4+ T cells sorted from blood. This sample's subset: CD45RA-negative fraction. These receptors all stem from a man aged 18-30 years in good health.

The V call is TRBV10-3, the J call TRBJ2-7; D is undetermined. The CDR3 has 11 residues. Germline CDR1 and CDR2: ENHRY and SYGVKD. Deletions cut 8 bases from V and 0 bases from J, with 5 bases between. The CDR3 protein is CAIRASYEQYF. CDR3 DNA sequence: TGTGCCATCCGGGCCTCCTACGAGCAGTACTTC.

This clone was seen a few times. Here the CDR3 DNA reads TGTGCCAGCAGCGTTGGGCAGGCCATCGGGGTAGCTTTCTTT. Amino acids: CASSVGQAIGVAFF. The J gene is TRBJ1-1, the V gene TRBV9; D is unresolved. Trimming stripped 2 bases from V and 10 bases from J, with 18 bases between. CDR1 is SGDLS, CDR2 YYNGEE, per germline. The CDR3 totals 14 residues.

For this clone: A much larger clone sits a single nucleotide away, making a read error possible. This chain joins TRBV7-2 and TRBJ1-1, with TRBD1 matching over 7 bases. The V gene's germline CDR1 is SGHTA and CDR2 FQGNSA. This CDR3 has 13 residues. V lost 6 bases to trimming and J lost 3 bases; unmatched junction nucleotides: 4. DNA for the CDR3: TGTGCCAGCAGGCTACAGGGGCACACTGAAGCTTTCTTT. Translating it yields CASRLQGHTEAFF.

The chain links TRBV6-6 to TRBJ1-1, with 7 bases that match TRBD1. Germline assignment: CDR1 MNHNY and CDR2 SVGAGI (reference sequence). V gave up 2 bases and J gave up 3 bases; unmatched junction bases: 6. The CDR3 is made up of 15 amino acids. The DNA for the CDR3 is TGTGCCAGCAGTTACGGAGGGGGCCGTGACACTGAAGCTTTCTTT. Amino acids: CASSYGGGRDTEAFF.

The rearrangement links TRBV19 to TRBJ1-5; 8 bases are a match to TRBD1. J gave up 6 bases and V 3 bases, and 7 bases lay outside the gene matches. The CDR3 totals 15 residues. Germline V gene lookup returns CDR1 LNHDA and CDR2 SQIVND (reference sequence). DNA of the CDR3: TGTGCCAGTAGTATCGAGGCAGGGGGCCGTCAGCCCCAGCATTTT. It specifies CASSIEAGGRQPQHF.

The chain has TRBV2 and TRBJ2-7, with 8 bases aligning to TRBD1. J lost 2 bases, V lost 6 bases, and 9 bases had no gene match. This CDR3 spans 15 amino acids. Germline values: CDR1 SNHLY, CDR2 FYNNEI. CDR3 sequence: CASRIGQGSTYEQYF. Here the CDR3 DNA reads TGTGCCAGCAGGATAGGACAGGGTAGTACCTACGAGCAGTACTTC.

V usage is TRBV7-2 and J usage is TRBJ2-1; the match to TRBD2 covers 7 bases. The germline V gene encodes CDR1 SGHTA and CDR2 FQGNSA. V trimming: 8 bases; J trimming: 1 base; junction bases outside the gene matches: 20. CDR3 size: 19 residues. The CDR3, as DNA: TGTGCCAGCGGGAACGGGGGGATTCCCGGGACGCCTTCCTACAATGAGCAGTTCTTC. Its translation is CASGNGGIPGTPSYNEQFF.

This chain connects TRBV7-8 to TRBJ2-2; D tentatively fits TRBD1 or TRBD2 (5 bases each). CDR1 SGHVS and CDR2 FQNEAQ come from the germline V gene. CDR3 length equals 15 residues. The V end lost 5 bases, the J end lost 4 bases, and 14 bases lay between the germline ends. The CDR3, as DNA: TGTGCCAGCAGCCCCAATGGGGGACCCACCGGGGAGCTGTTTTTT. This codes for CASSPNGGPTGELFF.

The chain joins TRBV2 to TRBJ1-2, with D possibly TRBD1 on 5 matching bases. This CDR3 has 12 amino acids. V gave up 7 bases and J gave up 6 bases, with 12 bases separating them. Germline loops: CDR1 SNHLY, CDR2 FYNNEI. The CDR3: CASNLGGDGYTF. The CDR3 DNA follows: TGTGCCAGCAATCTGGGAGGGGATGGCTACACCTTC. Looking up the rest from reference TRBV2 and TRBJ1-2 gives the full variable domain: EPEVTQTPSHQVTQMGQEVILRCVPISNHLYFYWYRQILGQKVEFLVSFYNNEISEKSEIFDDQFSVERPDGSNFTLKIRSTKLEDSAMYFCASNLGGDGYTFGSGTRLTVV.

This clone was seen once. The chain has TRBV7-2 and TRBJ2-2; tentatively, D is TRBD1 (6 bases). The CDR3 loop spans 16 amino acids. Per germline, CDR1 SGHTA and CDR2 FQGNSA. Trimming pared 4 bases from V and 4 bases from J, leaving 16 bases between. The CDR3 coding sequence is TGTGCCAGCAGCTACGATGGGACAACGGGCACCGGGGAGCTGTTTTTT. This gives the protein CASSYDGTTGTGELFF.

This clone has only a few counts. The chain couples TRBV6-1 to TRBJ1-2; D is perhaps TRBD1 (5 bases). Trimming took 4 bases from V and 3 from J, leaving 12 bases between them. The CDR3 runs to 14 residues. Germline V gives CDR1 MNHNS, CDR2 SASEGT. The CDR3 DNA reads TGTGCCAGCAGTGCCGGGGGAGCGGACTATGGCTACACCTTC. Its protein is CASSAGGADYGYTF.

CDR3 residues: CASSSSTGWYNSPLHF. CDR3 DNA sequence: TGTGCCAGCAGTTCCTCGACAGGGTGGTATAATTCACCCCTCCACTTT. The chain uses TRBV27 and TRBJ1-6; 7 positions agree with TRBD1. This CDR3 spans 16 amino acids. The V gene end was trimmed by 4 bases and the J gene end by 4 bases; junction bases not matched to a gene: 7. Germline V gene sequence: CDR1 MNHEY, CDR2 SMNVEV (reference sequence).

The CDR3 DNA sequence: TGTGCCAGCAGCTTTACCGAGGGGCATCAGCCCCAGCATTTT. The encoded protein is CASSFTEGHQPQHF. This chain connects TRBV7-9 to TRBJ1-5; the D gene is possibly TRBD1 (5 bases). The CDR3 is 14 residues long. Germline V gives CDR1 SEHNR, CDR2 FQNEAQ (reference sequence). Trimming removed 3 bases from V and 5 bases from J, with 11 bases in between.

This clone was counted once. The genes are TRBV6-1 and TRBJ2-7; D is unclear. This CDR3 comprises 14 residues. The V end lost 3 bases, the J end lost 4 bases, and 13 bases lay between the germline ends. Germline values: CDR1 MNHNS, CDR2 SASEGT. In DNA form, the CDR3 reads TGTGCCAGCAGTGATAGGTACAGTCCTTACGAGCAGTACTTC. Encoded protein: CASSDRYSPYEQYF.

This clone was recorded once. V and J are TRBV11-2 and TRBJ1-6; 7 nucleotides match TRBD1. The ends lost 3 bases at V and 6 bases at J; junction bases unmatched: 5. Germline V CDR1 and CDR2: SGHAT, FQNNGV. The CDR3 runs 15 residues. DNA for the CDR3: TGTGCCAGCAGCTTTCAGGGACAGAGTAATTCACCCCTCCACTTT. Encoded protein: CASSFQGQSNSPLHF.

In this sample, this clone turned up many times. Distinct nucleotide sequences in the sample also encode this CDR3. The CDR3 protein is CAISAATGELFF. The CDR3 nucleotides read TGTGCCATCAGCGCAGCTACCGGGGAGCTGTTTTTT. The chain carries TRBV10-3 and TRBJ2-2; D unclear. CDR3 length equals 12 residues. Trimming removed 6 bases from V and 5 bases from J, with 7 bases in between. The V gene's germline CDR1 is ENHRY and CDR2 SYGVKD.

This rearrangement joins TRBV9 to TRBJ2-3; a possible D gene is TRBD2 (6 bases). Germline V gene data show CDR1 as SGDLS and CDR2 as YYNGEE. The CDR3 consists of 15 residues. Trimming shortened V by 6 bases and J by 2 bases, and 16 bases separated the two germline ends. The CDR3 DNA reads as TGTGCCAGCACCCGGAGACTAGGGGTCACAGATACGCAGTATTTT. Its protein is CASTRRLGVTDTQYF.

This clone showed up just a few times. The chain recombines TRBV28 with TRBJ1-5, with 8 nucleotides matching TRBD1. The V and J ends lost 6 bases and 0 bases, in that order; junction bases with no gene match: 7. CDR1 is MDHEN, CDR2 SYDVKM, per germline. The CDR3 loop spans 16 amino acids. The CDR3 spells CASRPTGGSSNQPQHF. As DNA, the CDR3 is TGTGCCAGCAGACCAACAGGGGGAAGTAGCAATCAGCCCCAGCATTTT.

The chain joins TRBV7-9 to TRBJ2-5; 8 bases align to TRBD2. J lost 1 base, V lost 3 bases, and 4 bases had no gene match. The germline gives CDR1 SEHNR, CDR2 FQNEAQ (reference sequence). This CDR3 is 15 amino acids long. Here the CDR3 reads CASSFLAGIQETQYF. For the CDR3, the DNA is TGTGCCAGCAGCTTTTTAGCGGGGATCCAAGAGACCCAGTACTTC. The complete variable domain, with remaining parts taken from reference TRBV7-9 and TRBJ2-5, reads DTGVSQNPRHKITKRGQNVTFRCDPISEHNRLYWYRQTLGQGPEFLTYFQNEAQLEKSRLLSDRFSAERPKGSFSTLEIQRTEQGDSAMYLCASSFLAGIQETQYFGPGTRLLVL.

V gene TRBV5-1 combines with J gene TRBJ2-5; no definite D call. Germline CDR1 SGHRS, CDR2 YFSETQ. The CDR3 contains 15 residues. V was cut by 0 bases and J by 5 bases, with 14 bases left in between. In DNA form, the CDR3 reads TGCGCCAGCAGCTTGGACTCCAAGCGAAGGGAGACCCAGTACTTC. Residues: CASSLDSKRRETQYF.

This chain uses TRBV6-5 with TRBJ2-2; D unclear. This CDR3 contains 14 residues. Germline CDR1 and CDR2: MNHEY and SVGAGI. Trimming cost V 6 bases and J 5 bases, with 13 bases left between them. The CDR3: CASRPAMGTGELFF. CDR3 nucleotides: TGTGCCAGCAGACCCGCCATGGGGACCGGGGAGCTGTTTTTT.

A note on this clone: The sample carries other DNA sequences with the same CDR3. This chain links TRBV7-2 with TRBJ1-6, with D hard to call. V dropped 3 bases and J dropped 0 bases, with 6 bases sitting between them. Germline CDR1 reads SGHTA; CDR2 reads FQGNSA. The CDR3 is 15 residues long. In DNA, the CDR3 is TGTGCCAGCAGCTTCGGAAGCTCCTATAATTCACCCCTCCACTTT. The encoded protein is CASSFGSSYNSPLHF. Based on the CDR3 plus reference TRBV7-2 and TRBJ1-6, the full variable domain is GAGVSQSPSNKVTEKGKDVELRCDPISGHTALYWYRQSLGQGLEFLIYFQGNSAPDKSGLPSDRFSAERTGGSVSTLTIQRTQQEDSAVYLCASSFGSSYNSPLHFGNGTRLTVT.

This chain joins TRBV29-1 and TRBJ1-5; D is undetermined. CDR3 length: 14 amino acids. The V end lost 1 base, the J end lost 4 bases, and 11 bases lay between the germline ends. The germline V gene encodes CDR1 SQVTM and CDR2 ANQGSEA. CDR3 sequence reads: CSVEGVMGNQPQHF. The CDR3 nucleotides read TGCAGCGTTGAAGGGGTTATGGGGAATCAGCCCCAGCATTTT.

The chain joins TRBV19 to TRBJ1-2; 8 nucleotides line up with TRBD1. The CDR3 is made up of 15 amino acids. V shed 3 bases and J 8 bases; nucleotides not matched to a gene: 11. Per the germline V gene, CDR1 is LNHDA and CDR2 is SQIVND (reference sequence). CDR3 protein: CASSIQVTGVFGYTF. The CDR3 DNA reads TGTGCCAGTAGTATTCAGGTGACAGGGGTTTTCGGCTACACCTTC.